The 24 T cell receptor beta chains listed next were all sequenced from one sample in a study of blood T cell repertoires in COVID-19. Assay: immunoSEQ multiplex PCR; the TCRdb copy retains only in-frame clones and omits some. The sample holds some 66,000 clones, about 91% seen once. Input material: peripheral blood. These receptors were taken from a human donor in a cohort sampled during active COVID-19.

This chain links TRBV7-2 with TRBJ2-3, with 10 bases that match TRBD2. J gave up 3 bases and V 4 bases, and 13 bases lay outside the gene matches. CDR3 length: 18 amino acids. Germline CDR1 and CDR2: SGHTA and FQGNSA. CDR3 amino acids: CASSSSLAGGFGTDTQYF. In DNA form, the CDR3 reads TGTGCCAGCAGCTCCTCTTTAGCGGGGGGTTTTGGAACAGATACGCAGTATTTT.

V is TRBV4-3 and J is TRBJ2-5; possibly TRBD2 for D (7 bases). The CDR3 extends over 17 amino acids. V dropped 0 bases and J dropped 1 base, with 15 bases sitting between them. Looked up from germline, CDR1 is LGHNA and CDR2 is YSLEER. CDR3 in amino acids: CASSQDPRGGLQETQYF. CDR3 in DNA: TGCGCCAGCAGCCAAGATCCGCGCGGGGGCCTCCAAGAGACCCAGTACTTC.

The chain is built from TRBV27 and TRBJ2-6; a possible D gene is TRBD1 (5 bases). Trimming removed 4 bases from V and 0 bases from J, with 10 bases in between. Germline assignment: CDR1 MNHEY and CDR2 SMNVEV (reference sequence). The CDR3 runs to 16 residues. The CDR3 DNA is TGTGCCAGCAGTTCCCCAGACAGCTCTGGGGCCAACGTCCTGACTTTC. Amino acid sequence: CASSSPDSSGANVLTF.

The rearrangement links TRBV20-1 to TRBJ2-3; the match to TRBD2 covers 12 bases. Trimming cost V 3 bases and J 3 bases; bases outside gene matches: 4. There are 15 residues in the CDR3. Looked up from germline, CDR1 is DFQATT and CDR2 is SNEGSKA (reference sequence). CDR3 nucleotide sequence: TGCAGTGCTAGTCTAGCGGGAGGGCGGACAGATACGCAGTATTTT. It translates to CSASLAGGRTDTQYF.

This chain connects TRBV7-2 to TRBJ2-5, with TRBD1 matching 9 bases. This CDR3 has 15 amino acids. V shed 4 bases, J shed 4 bases, and the junction held 7 bases outside the gene matches. The V gene's germline CDR1 is SGHTA and CDR2 FQGNSA. CDR3 protein: CASSSQGAGIETQYF. The CDR3 nucleotides are TGTGCCAGCAGCTCACAGGGGGCGGGAATAGAGACCCAGTACTTC.

The chain links TRBV20-1 to TRBJ2-7, with no clear D. Trimming left V 3 bases short and J 5 bases short, with 17 bases between. The CDR3 sequence is 14 residues long. Per the germline V gene, CDR1 is DFQATT and CDR2 is SNEGSKA (reference sequence). The CDR3 DNA reads TGCAGTGCTAGTGTTCCAGTTCCATTCCACGAGCAGTACTTC. Protein product: CSASVPVPFHEQYF.

The genes are TRBV28 and TRBJ1-2; 8 nucleotides match TRBD1. The CDR3 is 16 amino acids. Trimming cost V 6 bases and J 0 bases; bases outside gene matches: 9. Germline V CDR1 and CDR2: MDHEN, SYDVKM. CDR3 coding DNA: TGTGCCAGCAGCCAGGGGGCTAGGGCCCCTAACTATGGCTACACCTTC. Its translation: CASSQGARAPNYGYTF.

The chain is built from TRBV18 and TRBJ2-7; TRBD2 agrees at 9 bases. V trimming: 3 bases; J trimming: 7 bases; junction bases outside the gene matches: 7. The germline CDR1 and CDR2 sequences are KGHSH and LQKENI. The length of the CDR3 is 14 residues. CDR3 sequence (DNA): TGTGCCAGCTCACCCTCTAGCGGGATAGGGGAGCAGTACTTC. It codes for CASSPSSGIGEQYF.

This chain uses TRBV5-1 with TRBJ2-2; D might be TRBD1 (5 bases). Deletions cut 0 bases from V and 7 bases from J, with 13 bases between. The CDR3 loop spans 15 amino acids. CDR1 is SGHRS and CDR2 is YFSETQ in the germline V gene. DNA for the CDR3: TGCGCCAGCAGCTTGGCCCAGGGAACCGGCGGGGAGCTGTTTTTT. Translating gives CASSLAQGTGGELFF.

The rearrangement links TRBV5-6 to TRBJ2-1, with 10 bases matching TRBD1. CDR3 length equals 16 residues. The germline CDR1 and CDR2 sequences are SGHDT and YYEEEE. V dropped 2 bases and J dropped 10; count of bases not matched to a gene: 12. The CDR3 nucleotides are TGTGCCAGCAGCTTCCTGACAGGGGGCACCCGCGGCGAGCAGTTCTTC. Translation: CASSFLTGGTRGEQFF.

The chain couples TRBV5-1 to TRBJ2-1; 11 nucleotides line up with TRBD2. This CDR3 spans 16 amino acids. The ends lost 4 bases at V and 7 bases at J; junction bases unmatched: 10. Germline CDR1 reads SGHRS; CDR2 reads YFSETQ. The CDR3: CASSAQLAGDSNEQFF. DNA for the CDR3: TGCGCCAGCAGCGCTCAACTAGCGGGAGACAGTAATGAGCAGTTCTTC. The variable domain in full, completed from reference TRBV5-1 and TRBJ2-1, reads KAGVTQTPRYLIKTRGQQVTLSCSPISGHRSVSWYQQTPGQGLQFLFEYFSETQRNKGNFPGRFSGRQFSNSRSEMNVSTLELGDSALYLCASSAQLAGDSNEQFFGPGTRLTVL.

V is TRBV27 and J is TRBJ2-7; tentative D call: TRBD1 (5 bases). V was clipped by 2 bases and J by 6 bases, with 17 bases between them. Germline CDR1 reads MNHEY; CDR2 reads SMNVEV (reference sequence). The CDR3 contains 15 residues. The CDR3 DNA follows: TGTGCCAGCAGTTTAAAGGGGTTATGGTCCCTCGAGCAGTACTTC. Translating gives CASSLKGLWSLEQYF.

The rearrangement links TRBV4-1 to TRBJ1-3; the D gene is possibly TRBD1 (6 bases). V lost 0 bases and J lost 1, with 13 bases in between. This CDR3 has 17 residues. The V gene's germline CDR1 is MGHRA and CDR2 YSYEKL. The CDR3 sequence: CASSQDGLGASGNTIYF. The DNA of the CDR3 is TGCGCCAGCAGCCAAGATGGTTTGGGGGCTTCTGGAAACACCATATATTTT.

This clone has more than one count but fewer than ten. The chain couples TRBV2 to TRBJ1-2; D unclear. CDR1 is SNHLY, CDR2 FYNNEI, per germline. The V end lost 5 bases, the J end lost 0 bases, and 4 bases lay between the germline ends. This CDR3 is built from 12 residues. CDR3: CASSKPNYGYTF. The DNA of the CDR3 is TGTGCCAGCAGTAAGCCTAACTATGGCTACACCTTC.

The chain has TRBV7-8 and TRBJ2-5; perhaps TRBD2 as D (5 bases). The CDR3 is 15 residues long. Germline CDR1 is SGHVS and CDR2 is FQNEAQ. The V and J ends lost 3 bases and 2 bases respectively, with 13 bases between them. The CDR3 nucleotides read TGTGCCAGCAGCTTCTTATTGGGAGAACAAGAGACCCAGTACTTC. Its protein product is CASSFLLGEQETQYF.

The CDR3 here is CASSYLAYEQYF. The CDR3 nucleotides are TGTGCCAGCAGTTACCTTGCCTACGAGCAGTACTTC. This chain links TRBV6-2 or TRBV6-3 with TRBJ2-7; D unclear. V was trimmed by 2 bases and J by 2 bases, leaving 4 bases between them. Germline V gene sequence: CDR1 MNHEY, CDR2 SVGEGT. This CDR3 is 12 amino acids long.

The chain is built from TRBV4-1 and TRBJ1-6; 7 bases are shared with TRBD1. V was pared by 1 base and J by 10 bases, with 7 bases of the junction left unmatched. The CDR3 loop spans 15 amino acids. CDR1 and CDR2 (germline): MGHRA, YSYEKL. CDR3 amino acids: CASSQGQGGASPLHF. DNA for the CDR3: TGCGCCAGCAGCCAAGGTCAAGGGGGCGCCTCACCCCTCCACTTT.

The chain recombines TRBV18 with TRBJ2-6; tentatively, D is TRBD2 (5 bases). This CDR3 comprises 17 residues. V lost 3 bases and J lost 2, with 14 bases in between. The germline CDR1 and CDR2 sequences are KGHSH and LQKENI. In DNA, the CDR3 is TGTGCCAGCTCACCCCTCTCCGCCGGGGCTGGGGCCAACGTCCTGACTTTC. The encoded protein is CASSPLSAGAGANVLTF.

The table lists this clone with a few counts. Additional DNA sequences in this sample encode the identical CDR3. V is TRBV25-1 and J is TRBJ2-6; D is uncertain. The V and J ends lost 3 bases and 0 bases respectively, with 3 bases between them. Germline V gene lookup returns CDR1 MGHDK and CDR2 SYGVNS. The CDR3 extends over 14 amino acids. In nucleotides, the CDR3 is TGTGCCAGCAGTGATAACTCTGGGGCCAACGTCCTGACTTTC. Translated, it gives CASSDNSGANVLTF.

The CDR3 DNA sequence: TGTGCCAGCAGCCATTCGTGGTCTCTATTGAACACCGGGGAGCTGTTTTTT. It specifies CASSHSWSLLNTGELFF. The chain has TRBV5-5 and TRBJ2-2; D gene uncertain. The ends were cut back, 4 bases at V and 1 base at J, with 17 bases in the middle. CDR1 and CDR2 from the germline V gene are SGHKS and YYEKEE (reference sequence). This CDR3 spans 17 amino acids. The whole variable domain, filled in from reference TRBV5-5 and TRBJ2-2, reads DAGVTQSPTHLIKTRGQQVTLRCSPISGHKSVSWYQQVLGQGPQFIFQYYEKEERGRGNFPDRFSARQFPNYSSELNVNALLLGDSALYLCASSHSWSLLNTGELFFGEGSRLTVL.

The rearrangement links TRBV7-2 to TRBJ2-3; D may be TRBD1 (5 bases). The CDR3 covers 16 residues. The germline CDR1 and CDR2 sequences are SGHTA and FQGNSA. Trimming took 7 bases from V and 1 from J, leaving 18 bases between them. This chain's CDR3 is CASTFSPMTGTDTQYF. CDR3 coding DNA: TGTGCCAGCACCTTTTCCCCAATGACAGGCACAGATACGCAGTATTTT.

This sequence joins TRBV3-1 (or the pseudogene TRBV3-2) and TRBJ2-5, with 11 bases matching TRBD2. V was clipped by 0 bases and J by 0 bases; unmatched bases: 3. The CDR3 runs to 17 residues. Germline CDR1 and CDR2: LGHDT and YNNKEL (reference sequence). CDR3 nucleotides: TGTGCCAGCAGCCAAGATTTGACTAGCGGGGACCAAGAGACCCAGTACTTC. The encoded protein is CASSQDLTSGDQETQYF.

The J gene is TRBJ2-7, the V gene TRBV27, with D maybe TRBD1 (5 bases). The V end was cut by 4 bases, the J end by 0 bases, with 10 bases between. CDR3 length: 14 amino acids. Germline CDR1 is MNHEY and CDR2 is SMNVEV (reference sequence). Here the CDR3 reads CASSYSTASYEQYF. The CDR3 coding sequence is TGTGCCAGCAGTTATTCGACAGCCTCCTACGAGCAGTACTTC.

This sequence joins TRBV5-1 and TRBJ2-7, with 10 bases fitting TRBD2. Germline values: CDR1 SGHRS, CDR2 YFSETQ. V was clipped by 3 bases and J by 6 bases; unmatched bases: 6. The CDR3 spans 14 residues. CDR3 in DNA: TGCGCCAGCAGCTCTAGCGGGGGCATGGGCGAGCAGTACTTC. Its translation: CASSSSGGMGEQYF.